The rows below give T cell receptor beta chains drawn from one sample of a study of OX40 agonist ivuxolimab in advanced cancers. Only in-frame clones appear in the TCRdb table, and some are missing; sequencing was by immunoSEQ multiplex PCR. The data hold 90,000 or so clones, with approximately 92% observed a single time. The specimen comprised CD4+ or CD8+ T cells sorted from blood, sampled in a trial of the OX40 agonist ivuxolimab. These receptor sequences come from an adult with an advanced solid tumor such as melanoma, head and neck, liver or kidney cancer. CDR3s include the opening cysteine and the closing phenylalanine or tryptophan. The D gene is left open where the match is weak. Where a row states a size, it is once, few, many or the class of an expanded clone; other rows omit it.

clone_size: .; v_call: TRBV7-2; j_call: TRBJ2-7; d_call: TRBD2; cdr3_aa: CASSYGLAGDKRYF; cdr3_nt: TGTGCCAGCAGTTACGGACTAGCGGGAGATAAGCGGTACTTC
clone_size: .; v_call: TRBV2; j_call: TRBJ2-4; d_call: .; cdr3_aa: CASSMNRNSELAKNIQYF; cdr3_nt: TGTGCCAGCAGTATGAACAGGAATTCTGAATTAGCCAAAAACATTCAGTACTTC
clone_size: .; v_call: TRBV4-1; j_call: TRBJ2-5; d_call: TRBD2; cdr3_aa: CASSHGQHLAEHPQETQYF; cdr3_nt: TGCGCCAGCAGCCACGGCCAACATCTAGCGGAGCATCCCCAAGAGACCCAGTACTTC
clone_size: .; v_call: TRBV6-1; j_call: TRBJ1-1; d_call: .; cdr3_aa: CASSVTQNTEAFF; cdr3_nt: TGTGCCAGCAGTGTTACTCAAAACACTGAAGCTTTCTTT
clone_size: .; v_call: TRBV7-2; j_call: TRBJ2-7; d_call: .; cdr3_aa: CASSLEGQGGNEQYF; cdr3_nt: TGTGCCAGCAGCTTAGAGGGGCAGGGGGGGAACGAGCAGTACTTC
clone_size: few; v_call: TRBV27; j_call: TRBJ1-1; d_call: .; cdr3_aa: CASSLSTGNTEAFF; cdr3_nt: TGTGCCAGCAGTTTATCGACAGGCAACACTGAAGCTTTCTTT
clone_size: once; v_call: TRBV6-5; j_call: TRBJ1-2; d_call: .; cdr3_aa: CASTTGNGGYTF; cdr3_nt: TGTGCCAGCACTACAGGGAATGGTGGCTACACCTTC
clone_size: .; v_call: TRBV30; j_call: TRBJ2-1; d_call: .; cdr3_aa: CAGYYNEQFF; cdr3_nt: TGTGCCGGATATTACAATGAGCAGTTCTTC
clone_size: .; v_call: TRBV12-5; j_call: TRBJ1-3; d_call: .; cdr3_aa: CASGLAGTQDSGNTIYF; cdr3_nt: TGTGCTAGTGGTTTGGCCGGGACTCAGGACTCTGGAAACACCATATATTTT
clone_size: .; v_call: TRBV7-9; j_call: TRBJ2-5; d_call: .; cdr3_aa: CASSHSRDRSSQYF; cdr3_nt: TGTGCCAGCAGCCACTCCAGAGACAGGTCTTCCCAGTACTTC